Following are 27 T cell receptor beta chains from one sample sequenced in a study of blood T cell repertoires in COVID-19 (dated by TCRdb to the early 2020s). Library preparation employed the immunoSEQ multiplex PCR assay. In its TCRdb copy, this immuneACCESS table keeps in-frame sequences only and misses some clones. Where compared with another copy, unresolved V genes explain less than half of these, and the others have no known cause. The sample profile shows under 350,000 clones; just over 85% of them were found once. Around 4.4% of the sample belongs to the ten largest clones. Sequencing input: PBMCs or T cells enriched from blood (not recorded which). The receptors stem from a woman aged 40 to 49 with acute COVID-19.

The rearrangement uses TRBV2 and TRBJ2-2; 7 positions agree with TRBD1. V dropped 6 bases and J dropped 6; count of bases not matched to a gene: 10. CDR1 and CDR2 (germline): SNHLY, FYNNEI. The CDR3 has 15 residues. The CDR3 loop is CASRLRTGVSGELFF. Here the CDR3 DNA reads TGTGCCAGCAGATTACGGACAGGAGTTTCCGGGGAGCTGTTTTTT.

This rearrangement joins TRBV19 to TRBJ1-2; 9 nucleotides match TRBD1. Per the germline V gene, CDR1 is LNHDA and CDR2 is SQIVND (reference sequence). This CDR3 is 16 amino acids long. The junction had 13 bases not matched to a gene; V was cut back by 4 bases and J by 7 bases. DNA for the CDR3: TGTGCCAGTAGTAAACCCGGGACAGGGATTCTGGCTGGCTACACCTTC. This gives the protein CASSKPGTGILAGYTF.

This sequence joins TRBV25-1 and TRBJ2-3; 11 bases are shared with TRBD2. The CDR3 spans 15 residues. Germline-derived CDR1 and CDR2 are MGHDK and SYGVNS. The J segment lost 4 bases and the V segment lost 4 bases, leaving 4 bases of the junction unmatched. The CDR3 protein is CASSGRSGRADTQYF. DNA for the CDR3: TGTGCCAGCAGTGGCCGTAGCGGGAGGGCAGATACGCAGTATTTT.

The V and J genes are TRBV5-1 and TRBJ1-2; 11 nucleotides agree with TRBD1. The CDR3 consists of 14 residues. In germline, CDR1 is SGHRS, CDR2 YFSETQ. The ends lost 4 bases at V and 4 bases at J; junction bases unmatched: 3. CDR3 bases: TGCGCCAGCAGCGGGGACAGGGGGTTCTATGGCTACACCTTC. Encoded protein: CASSGDRGFYGYTF.

The rearrangement links TRBV6-2 or TRBV6-3 to TRBJ2-1; 7 positions match TRBD2. From germline, CDR1 is MNHEY and CDR2 SVGEGT. V trimming: 6 bases; J trimming: 0 bases; junction bases outside the gene matches: 5. This CDR3 is built from 15 residues. CDR3 in amino acids: CASSSTSFSYNEQFF. The CDR3 DNA reads as TGTGCCAGCAGCTCGACTAGCTTCTCCTACAATGAGCAGTTCTTC.

This chain links TRBV18 with TRBJ2-7; 11 nucleotides agree with TRBD2. The CDR3 length is 15 residues. With 3 bases clipped from V and 1 base from J, the junction kept 2 bases outside the gene matches. Germline lookup yields CDR1 KGHSH and CDR2 LQKENI. CDR3 residues: CASSPSGRASYEQYF. The CDR3 nucleotides read TGTGCCAGCTCACCTAGCGGGAGGGCTTCCTACGAGCAGTACTTC.

The V and J genes are TRBV19 and TRBJ1-1; the match to TRBD1 covers 8 bases. J was trimmed by 3 bases and V by 2 bases; bases with no gene match: 2. Germline V gene sequence: CDR1 LNHDA, CDR2 SQIVND (reference sequence). The CDR3 is 14 residues long. CDR3 sequence (DNA): TGTGCCAGTAGTATACAGGGGGCTTACACTGAAGCTTTCTTT. This codes for CASSIQGAYTEAFF.

V and J are TRBV28 and TRBJ2-7; D is uncertain. The CDR3 contains 14 residues. V lost 6 bases and J lost 0, with 12 bases in between. Germline V lookup: CDR1 MDHEN, CDR2 SYDVKM. The CDR3 bases are TGTGCCAGCAGCTTACGAACAGCCTCCTACGAGCAGTACTTC. Translation: CASSLRTASYEQYF.

V is TRBV24-1 and J is TRBJ2-1; 11 nucleotides match TRBD2. The CDR3 covers 17 residues. Germline loops: CDR1 KGHDR, CDR2 SFDVKD. Germline trimming cut 3 bases from V and 10 bases from J; bases unmatched to any gene: 13. CDR3 sequence (DNA): TGTGCCACCAGTGATGGGATTCTAGCGGGAGGATCTTCGGAGCAGTTCTTC. This translates into CATSDGILAGGSSEQFF.

The J gene is TRBJ1-1, the V gene TRBV13, with D hard to call. Looked up from germline, CDR1 is PRHDT and CDR2 is FYEKMQ (reference sequence). V was clipped by 1 base and J by 1 base, with 13 bases between them. This CDR3 comprises 16 residues. CDR3 sequence reads: CASSLENSPGNTEAFF. Written as DNA, the CDR3 is TGTGCCAGCAGCTTAGAAAATTCCCCAGGGAACACTGAAGCTTTCTTT.

The chain couples TRBV4-3 to TRBJ2-7, with D possibly being TRBD1 (6 bases). The germline CDR1 and CDR2 sequences are LGHNA and YSLEER. This CDR3 contains 14 residues. Trimming cost V 4 bases and J 3 bases, with 13 bases left between them. The CDR3: CASSRSTGLYEQYF. The CDR3 region has the DNA TGCGCCAGCAGCCGATCTACAGGGCTCTACGAGCAGTACTTC.

The V call is TRBV9, the J call TRBJ1-1; 8 bases match TRBD1. CDR1 is SGDLS and CDR2 is YYNGEE in the germline V gene. The CDR3 runs to 21 residues. V dropped 2 bases and J dropped 2; count of bases not matched to a gene: 23. The CDR3 coding sequence is TGTGCCAGCAGCGTTATCAGCTCCGGGTCATCAGGGCAGGGGGCTAACACTGAAGCTTTCTTT. Translating it yields CASSVISSGSSGQGANTEAFF.

This clone has only a few counts. This chain links TRBV28 with TRBJ2-7, with 11 bases identical to TRBD2. Germline CDR1 and CDR2: MDHEN and SYDVKM. The junction had 9 bases not matched to a gene; V was cut back by 8 bases and J by 6 bases. This CDR3 has 14 amino acids. CDR3 bases: TGTGCCAGCCGTCTCCGGCTAGCGGGAGGCGAGCAGTACTTC. Protein: CASRLRLAGGEQYF.

The chain uses TRBV28 and TRBJ2-3, with D maybe TRBD1 (6 bases). The CDR3 is 16 residues long. Trimming cost V 2 bases and J 6 bases, with 18 bases left between them. Germline CDR1 is MDHEN and CDR2 is SYDVKM. CDR3: CASSLEGTRSPDTQYF. CDR3 bases: TGTGCCAGCAGTTTAGAGGGGACAAGGTCGCCTGATACGCAGTATTTT. Full variable domain (missing parts from reference TRBV28 and TRBJ2-3): DVKVTQSSRYLVKRTGEKVFLECVQDMDHENMFWYRQDPGLGLRLIYFSYDVKMKEKGDIPEGYSVSREKKERFSLILESASTNQTSMYLCASSLEGTRSPDTQYFGPGTRLTVL.

This clone was recorded a few times. V usage is TRBV7-6 and J usage is TRBJ1-3; 7 nucleotides align to TRBD1. V shed 1 base, J shed 2 bases, and the junction held 8 bases outside the gene matches. From germline, CDR1 is SGHVS and CDR2 FNYEAQ. The CDR3 extends over 17 amino acids. The CDR3 coding sequence is TGTGCCAGCAGCTTAGTACGTTCGACAGGGACTGGAAACACCATATATTTT. Translation: CASSLVRSTGTGNTIYF.

This clone was seen once. CDR3 region: CASSLTAGESSGANVLTF. For the CDR3, the DNA is TGCGCCAGCAGCTTAACGGCAGGGGAAAGCTCTGGGGCCAACGTCCTGACTTTC. This chain uses TRBV5-1 with TRBJ2-6; a weak D match, TRBD1 (6 bases). CDR1 is SGHRS and CDR2 is YFSETQ in the germline V gene. Trimming removed 2 bases from V and 0 bases from J, with 15 bases in between. The CDR3 consists of 18 residues. Full variable domain (remainder filled in from reference TRBV5-1 and TRBJ2-6): KAGVTQTPRYLIKTRGQQVTLSCSPISGHRSVSWYQQTPGQGLQFLFEYFSETQRNKGNFPGRFSGRQFSNSRSEMNVSTLELGDSALYLCASSLTAGESSGANVLTFGAGSRLTVL.

This sequence joins TRBV10-3 and TRBJ2-7; 10 bases agree with TRBD1. From germline, CDR1 is ENHRY and CDR2 SYGVKD. V lost 5 bases and J lost 3; bases outside the gene matches: 13. This CDR3 is built from 17 residues. The CDR3: CAISPTHRTGGIYEQYF. CDR3 DNA sequence: TGTGCCATCAGTCCCACCCATCGGACAGGGGGAATCTACGAGCAGTACTTC.

The chain has TRBV13 and TRBJ2-1; D possibly corresponds to TRBD1 (6 bases). CDR1 is PRHDT and CDR2 is FYEKMQ in the germline V gene (reference sequence). V was pared by 5 bases and J by 7 bases, with 18 bases between. This CDR3 comprises 15 residues. The CDR3 coding sequence is TGTGCCAGCAGCCAGCGTACAGGGTTTGGTAATGAGCAGTTCTTC. Amino acid sequence: CASSQRTGFGNEQFF. Complete variable domain (other parts from reference TRBV13 and TRBJ2-1): AAGVIQSPRHLIKEKRETATLKCYPIPRHDTVYWYQQGPGQDPQFLISFYEKMQSDKGSIPDRFSAQQFSDYHSELNMSSLELGDSALYFCASSQRTGFGNEQFFGPGTRLTVL.

The V and J genes are TRBV5-4 and TRBJ2-2; unclear D gene. V dropped 9 bases and J dropped 4 bases, with 10 bases sitting between them. This CDR3 is 12 amino acids long. Germline V gene data show CDR1 as SGHNT and CDR2 as YYREEE (reference sequence). The CDR3 nucleotides are TGTGCCACCTCTCGGGTCACCGGGGAGCTGTTTTTT. It specifies CATSRVTGELFF.

This clone was recorded only once. This chain links TRBV4-3 with TRBJ2-3, with a tentative D call TRBD1 (6 bases). The germline V gene encodes CDR1 LGHNA and CDR2 YSLEER. V lost 2 bases and J 4 bases, leaving 13 bases between the germline ends. The CDR3 has 15 residues. The DNA for the CDR3 is TGCGCCAGCAGCCAACAATACGGACAGTCAGATACGCAGTATTTT. Residues: CASSQQYGQSDTQYF.

This chain links TRBV29-1 with TRBJ1-3; D might be TRBD1 (6 bases). CDR1 and CDR2 (germline): SQVTM, ANQGSEA. The CDR3 covers 12 residues. The V end was cut by 5 bases, the J end by 4 bases, with 9 bases between. The CDR3 here is CSVQGLGNTIYF. As DNA, the CDR3 is TGCAGCGTTCAGGGGTTAGGAAACACCATATATTTT. The full variable domain, rest sourced from reference TRBV29-1 and TRBJ1-3, is SAVISQKPSRDICQRGTSLTIQCQVDSQVTMMFWYRQQPGQSLTLIATANQGSEATYESGFVIDKFPISRPNLTFSTLTVSNMSPEDSSIYLCSVQGLGNTIYFGEGSWLTVV.

This chain connects TRBV11-2 to TRBJ2-1; tentative D call: TRBD1 (5 bases). The CDR3 is 15 residues long. Looked up from germline, CDR1 is SGHAT and CDR2 is FQNNGV. V lost 5 bases to trimming and J lost 6 bases, with 17 bases between them. CDR3 sequence (DNA): TGTGCCAGCAGCCCTCAGGGCCCCCTCCCCAATGAGCAGTTCTTC. Its protein is CASSPQGPLPNEQFF.

The chain has TRBV19 and TRBJ1-3; 9 bases are shared with TRBD1. Losses at the gene ends were 7 bases for V and 3 bases for J; bases not matched to a gene: 7. CDR3 length equals 15 residues. CDR1 and CDR2 (germline): LNHDA, SQIVND (reference sequence). Here the CDR3 reads CASTPGQGVGNTIYF. CDR3 in DNA: TGTGCCAGTACTCCGGGACAGGGTGTTGGAAACACCATATATTTT.

J is TRBJ2-3 and V is TRBV19; 11 nucleotides agree with TRBD2. The CDR3 is made up of 17 amino acids. V trimming: 6 bases; J trimming: 2 bases; junction bases outside the gene matches: 10. Germline V lookup: CDR1 LNHDA, CDR2 SQIVND (reference sequence). Written as DNA, the CDR3 is TGTGCCAGTAGCAGACTAGCGGGGCAACTCCACACAGATACGCAGTATTTT. Protein: CASSRLAGQLHTDTQYF.

The chain is built from TRBV11-2 and TRBJ2-1, with D possibly matching TRBD1 (6 bases). Trimming removed 3 bases from V and 7 bases from J, with 16 bases in between. The CDR3 spans 15 residues. Germline V gene lookup returns CDR1 SGHAT and CDR2 FQNNGV. CDR3 in amino acids: CASSFRDTLGNEQFF. DNA for the CDR3: TGTGCCAGCAGCTTTCGGGACACCTTGGGGAATGAGCAGTTCTTC.

The V and J genes are TRBV5-6 and TRBJ2-3, with 8 bases matching TRBD2. Germline CDR1 is SGHDT and CDR2 is YYEEEE. V lost 1 base and J lost 1; bases outside the gene matches: 5. There are 16 residues in the CDR3. The CDR3 DNA reads as TGTGCCAGCAGCTTGAGTCGAGCGGGGGGCACAGATACGCAGTATTTT. Translating gives CASSLSRAGGTDTQYF.

The chain carries TRBV28 and TRBJ1-2; 8 nucleotides match TRBD1. J gave up 6 bases and V 3 bases, and 6 bases lay outside the gene matches. The CDR3 contains 14 residues. Germline values: CDR1 MDHEN, CDR2 SYDVKM. In DNA form, the CDR3 reads TGTGCCAGCAGTTTGAGGACAGGGAAAGATGGCTACACCTTC. Its translation is CASSLRTGKDGYTF.